The 18 T cell receptor beta chains below were found in one sample sequenced in a study of blood T cell repertoires in COVID-19. Generated by immunoSEQ multiplex PCR, the TCRdb table keeps only in-frame clones and is missing some. The sample has about 190,000 clones; approximately 81% are singletons. The specimen sequenced was peripheral blood. Source of these receptors: a human donor in a cohort sampled during active COVID-19.

This rearrangement joins TRBV27 to TRBJ1-2; tentative D call: TRBD1 (5 bases). Germline CDR1 is MNHEY and CDR2 is SMNVEV (reference sequence). The CDR3 sequence is 16 residues long. Trimming stripped 2 bases from V and 1 base from J, with 14 bases between. The CDR3 is CASSLAPYGGNYGYTF. The CDR3 DNA reads as TGTGCCAGCAGTTTAGCCCCCTACGGGGGTAACTATGGCTACACCTTC.

The CDR3 is CASSLAASQGPTYGYTF. The CDR3 DNA sequence: TGCGCCAGCAGCTTGGCCGCCTCACAGGGCCCGACCTATGGCTACACCTTC. The chain uses TRBV5-1 and TRBJ1-2; D perhaps matches TRBD1 (6 bases). Germline CDR1 SGHRS, CDR2 YFSETQ. This CDR3 contains 17 residues. Trimming removed 0 bases at V and 4 bases at J, with 19 bases between.

This chain uses TRBV7-6 with TRBJ2-7; D gene uncertain. Germline V gene lookup returns CDR1 SGHVS and CDR2 FNYEAQ. This CDR3 spans 16 amino acids. V was cut by 1 base and J by 5 bases, with 18 bases left in between. The CDR3 protein is CASSLGISAALNEQYF. In DNA form, the CDR3 reads TGTGCCAGCAGCTTAGGTATCTCGGCAGCGCTGAACGAGCAGTACTTC.

The chain recombines TRBV19 with TRBJ2-1; 7 bases are a match to TRBD2. Unmatched junction bases numbered 7, after V lost 3 bases and J lost 5 bases. This CDR3 region has 15 residues. CDR1 is LNHDA and CDR2 is SQIVND in the germline V gene (reference sequence). The CDR3 bases are TGTGCCAGTAGTATCAGGGCGGGAGTACACAATGAGCAGTTCTTC. It yields the protein CASSIRAGVHNEQFF.

The chain uses TRBV25-1 and TRBJ1-3, with 7 nucleotides matching TRBD1. The CDR3 is 13 residues long. Per the germline V gene, CDR1 is MGHDK and CDR2 is SYGVNS. V was clipped by 6 bases and J by 3 bases; unmatched bases: 2. The CDR3 here is CASSRTGGNTIYF. CDR3 nucleotide sequence: TGTGCCAGCAGCCGGACAGGTGGAAACACCATATATTTT.

CDR3 in amino acids: CASGGGGRTDTQYF. The DNA for the CDR3 is TGTGCCAGTGGGGGAGGGGGGCGCACAGATACGCAGTATTTT. V usage is TRBV19 and J usage is TRBJ2-3, with D possibly TRBD2 on 7 matching bases. There are 14 residues in the CDR3. From germline, CDR1 is LNHDA and CDR2 SQIVND (reference sequence). Trimming left V 8 bases short and J 1 base short, with 13 bases between.

The chain is built from TRBV5-5 and TRBJ2-5; D is perhaps TRBD2 (5 bases). The germline V gene encodes CDR1 SGHKS and CDR2 YYEKEE (reference sequence). This CDR3 has 16 residues. V was cut by 4 bases and J by 2 bases, with 18 bases left in between. CDR3 region: CASSLGLRVAQETQYF. The CDR3 DNA is TGTGCCAGCAGCCTCGGCTTGAGGGTGGCGCAAGAGACCCAGTACTTC.

The chain recombines TRBV6-1 with TRBJ1-5; D unclear. Germline V gene data show CDR1 as MNHNS and CDR2 as SASEGT. This CDR3 region has 14 residues. The ends were cut back, 0 bases at V and 7 bases at J, with 10 bases in the middle. CDR3 coding DNA: TGTGCCAGCAGTGAAGCCCAACGGGGACAGCCCCAGCATTTT. It codes for CASSEAQRGQPQHF.

The chain employs TRBV21-1 and TRBJ1-1. TRBV21-1 is a pseudogene segment. The CDR3 consists of 9 residues. This CDR3 is CASTFEAFF. The CDR3 coding sequence is TGTGCCAGCACTTTCGAAGCTTTCTTT.

The CDR3 nucleotides read TGTGCCAGCAGCGGCGCGGAGACCAGCTCCTACAATGAGCAGTTCTTC. Translation: CASSGAETSSYNEQFF. The chain employs TRBV7-6 and TRBJ2-1; D gene ambiguous. This CDR3 spans 16 amino acids. The V end lost 5 bases, the J end lost 0 bases, and 14 bases lay between the germline ends. In germline, CDR1 is SGHVS, CDR2 FNYEAQ.

The chain recombines TRBV24-1 with TRBJ1-2, with 8 bases matching TRBD1. The CDR3 runs 18 residues. V lost 3 bases, J lost 4 bases, and 15 bases stayed unmatched. From germline, CDR1 is KGHDR and CDR2 SFDVKD. As DNA, the CDR3 is TGTGCCACCAGTGATGCTCAGGGGGCATCATACCGAGTCTATGGCTACACCTTC. As protein: CATSDAQGASYRVYGYTF.

This clone was detected once. V is TRBV6-5 and J is TRBJ2-3; D possibly corresponds to TRBD2 (6 bases). CDR3 size: 15 residues. CDR1 and CDR2 from the germline V gene are MNHEY and SVGAGI. V was trimmed by 2 bases and J by 0 bases, leaving 9 bases between them. CDR3 region: CASSYRGLSTDTQYF. The CDR3 bases are TGTGCCAGCAGTTACCGGGGACTTAGCACAGATACGCAGTATTTT.

V usage is TRBV2 and J usage is TRBJ2-1; tentative D call: TRBD1 (6 bases). The CDR3 totals 12 residues. In germline, CDR1 is SNHLY, CDR2 FYNNEI. V gave up 5 bases and J gave up 8 bases, with 10 bases separating them. The CDR3 protein is CASSNRGYEQFF. CDR3 DNA sequence: TGTGCCAGCAGTAATAGGGGGTATGAGCAGTTCTTC. Looking up the rest from reference TRBV2 and TRBJ2-1 gives the full variable domain: EPEVTQTPSHQVTQMGQEVILRCVPISNHLYFYWYRQILGQKVEFLVSFYNNEISEKSEIFDDQFSVERPDGSNFTLKIRSTKLEDSAMYFCASSNRGYEQFFGPGTRLTVL.

J is TRBJ2-3 and V is TRBV3-1 (or the pseudogene TRBV3-2); 7 bases are shared with TRBD1. The CDR3 runs 16 residues. Trimming cost V 1 base and J 0 bases; bases outside gene matches: 4. Germline V CDR1 and CDR2: LGHDT, YNNKEL (reference sequence). CDR3 bases: TGTGCCAGCAGCCAAGGGACAGGCGGTAGCACAGATACGCAGTATTTT. Protein product: CASSQGTGGSTDTQYF.

This clone was found once. The chain combines TRBV6-6 with TRBJ1-5; the D is unclear. Between the trimmed V and J ends, which lost 6 bases and 4 bases, there was a span of 13 bases. The CDR3 runs to 14 residues. CDR1 MNHNY and CDR2 SVGAGI come from the germline V gene (reference sequence). The CDR3: CASSASRDNQPQHF. Here the CDR3 DNA reads TGTGCCAGCAGCGCTAGTCGGGATAATCAGCCCCAGCATTTT.

This clone appeared a single time. The chain employs TRBV7-9 and TRBJ2-1, with no clear D. The germline V gene has CDR1 SEHNR and CDR2 FQNEAQ (reference sequence). CDR3 length: 15 amino acids. Deletions cut 5 bases from V and 2 bases from J, with 13 bases between. The CDR3 DNA is TGTGCCAGCAGCCCCACCGGGTCCCCCTACAATGAGCAGTTCTTC. Amino acid sequence: CASSPTGSPYNEQFF.

The chain employs TRBV27 and TRBJ2-2; no reliable D call. V lost 2 bases, J lost 6 bases, and 7 bases lay in between. This CDR3 comprises 13 residues. The germline V gene has CDR1 MNHEY and CDR2 SMNVEV (reference sequence). The CDR3 DNA reads as TGTGCCAGCAGTTTACTAGGCGCCGGGGAGCTGTTTTTT. The encoded protein is CASSLLGAGELFF.

The chain employs TRBV3-1 (or the pseudogene TRBV3-2) and TRBJ2-5, with TRBD2 identical over 9 bases. CDR3 length equals 14 residues. CDR1 LGHDT and CDR2 YNNKEL come from the germline V gene (reference sequence). V lost 3 bases and J lost 4; bases outside the gene matches: 3. The CDR3 region is CASSHLAGTETQYF. The DNA of the CDR3 is TGTGCCAGCAGCCACCTAGCGGGAACAGAGACCCAGTACTTC.